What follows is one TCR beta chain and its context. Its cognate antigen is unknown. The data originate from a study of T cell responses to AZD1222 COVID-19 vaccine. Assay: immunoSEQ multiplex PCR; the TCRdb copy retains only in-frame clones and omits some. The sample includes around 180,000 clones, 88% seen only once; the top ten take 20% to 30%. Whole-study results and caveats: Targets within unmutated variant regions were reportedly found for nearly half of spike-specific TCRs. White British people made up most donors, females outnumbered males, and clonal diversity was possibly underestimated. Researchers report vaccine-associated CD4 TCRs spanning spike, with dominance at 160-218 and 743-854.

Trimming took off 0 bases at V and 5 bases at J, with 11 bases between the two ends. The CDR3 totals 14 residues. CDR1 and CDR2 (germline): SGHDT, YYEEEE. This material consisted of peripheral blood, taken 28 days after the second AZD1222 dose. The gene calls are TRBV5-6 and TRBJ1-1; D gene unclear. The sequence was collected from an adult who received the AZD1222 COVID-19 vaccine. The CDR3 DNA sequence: TGTGCCAGCAGCTTGGTTTGGGTGGGGACTGAAGCTTTCTTT. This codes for CASSLVWVGTEAFF.